These 29 T cell receptor beta chains originate from one sample sequenced in a study of T cell repertoires in cytomegalovirus infection. TCRdb ran MiXCR on the reads and lists one entry per CDR3 protein. The data contain 200,000 to 300,000 distinct CDR3 sequences, approximately 9.2% of them singletons. The sequencing input was PBMCs. These receptors came from a human donor in good health (CMV status not recorded). Some clones in this sample may be carry-over from other donors' samples.

This clonotype has ten or more counts. This chain uses TRBV11-2 with TRBJ2-7; maybe TRBD1 (6 bases). V lost 4 bases to trimming and J lost 1 base, with 14 bases between them. The CDR3 runs 15 residues. CDR1 and CDR2 from the germline V gene are SGHAT and FQNNGV. DNA of the CDR3: TGTGCCAGCAGCTCCAGGGGCAGGGAATCCTACGAGCAGTACTTC. Translating it yields CASSSRGRESYEQYF. Variable domain in full (rest from reference TRBV11-2 and TRBJ2-7): EAGVAQSPRYKIIEKRQSVAFWCNPISGHATLYWYQQILGQGPKLLIQFQNNGVVDDSQLPKDRFSAERLKGVDSTLKIQPAKLEDSAVYLCASSSRGRESYEQYFGPGTRLTVT.

This chain links TRBV28 with TRBJ2-7; 9 bases are a match to TRBD1. After removal of 7 bases from V and 4 bases from J, the junction contained 8 bases not matched to a gene. CDR3 length: 14 residues. Per the germline V gene, CDR1 is MDHEN and CDR2 is SYDVKM. The CDR3 DNA reads as TGTGCCAGCACCTCCGGACAGGGGAGGTACGAGCAGTACTTC. The encoded protein is CASTSGQGRYEQYF.

The chain combines TRBV6-2 or TRBV6-3 with TRBJ2-1; the match to TRBD1 covers 7 bases. V lost 6 bases, J lost 4 bases, and 6 bases stayed unmatched. This CDR3 contains 14 residues. Germline CDR1 and CDR2: MNHEY and SVGEGT. The CDR3 nucleotides are TGTGCCAGCAGAGACAGGGATTCTTACAATGAGCAGTTCTTC. Translated, it gives CASRDRDSYNEQFF.

This clonotype was observed at least ten times. The V and J genes are TRBV7-8 and TRBJ2-1, with a possible D match to TRBD2 (6 bases). The length of the CDR3 is 16 residues. V was trimmed by 5 bases and J by 0 bases, leaving 14 bases between them. Germline assignment: CDR1 SGHVS and CDR2 FQNEAQ. CDR3 residues: CASSPRLASSYNEQFF. DNA for the CDR3: TGTGCCAGCAGCCCCCGGCTAGCGAGCTCCTACAATGAGCAGTTCTTC.

This clonotype has ten or more counts. CDR3 amino acids: CASSSAGGAYNEQFF. The DNA of the CDR3 is TGTGCCAGCAGCTCAGCGGGAGGAGCCTACAATGAGCAGTTCTTC. The chain is built from TRBV7-2 and TRBJ2-1; TRBD2 matches at 9 bases. Trimming at V came to 4 bases and at J to 2 bases, leaving 3 bases not matched to a gene. Germline CDR1 SGHTA, CDR2 FQGNSA. The CDR3 is made up of 15 amino acids. Complete variable domain (other parts from reference TRBV7-2 and TRBJ2-1): GAGVSQSPSNKVTEKGKDVELRCDPISGHTALYWYRQSLGQGLEFLIYFQGNSAPDKSGLPSDRFSAERTGGSVSTLTIQRTQQEDSAVYLCASSSAGGAYNEQFFGPGTRLTVL.

Ten or more counts support this clonotype. This rearrangement joins TRBV7-2 to TRBJ2-5, with D uncertain. Trimming took off 1 base at V and 1 base at J, with 4 bases between the two ends. The CDR3 sequence is 13 residues long. The germline CDR1 and CDR2 sequences are SGHTA and FQGNSA. The CDR3, as DNA: TGTGCCAGCAGCTTAGTCGGCCAAGAGACCCAGTACTTC. Translation: CASSLVGQETQYF.

Many counts were recorded for this clonotype. This chain connects TRBV12-3 or TRBV12-4 to TRBJ2-1, with TRBD2 matching 7 bases. This CDR3 comprises 15 residues. Unmatched junction bases numbered 8, after V lost 4 bases and J lost 5 bases. CDR3: CASSSLTGGHNEQFF. The CDR3 DNA reads TGTGCCAGCAGTTCGTTGACGGGGGGACACAATGAGCAGTTCTTC.

This clonotype was detected only a few times. The gene calls are TRBV12-3 or TRBV12-4 and TRBJ2-3; 8 bases are shared with TRBD2. The CDR3 runs 17 residues. The junction had 8 bases not matched to a gene; V was cut back by 3 bases and J by 0 bases. The CDR3 bases are TGTGCCAGCAGTTTGCGAGGAGCGGGGGTTAGCACAGATACGCAGTATTTT. It is translated as CASSLRGAGVSTDTQYF.

This clonotype was observed once. The gene calls are TRBV28 and TRBJ2-1; 12 bases map to TRBD1. The CDR3 is made up of 17 amino acids. V shed 5 bases and J 6 bases; nucleotides not matched to a gene: 11. The germline V gene encodes CDR1 MDHEN and CDR2 SYDVKM. DNA of the CDR3: TGTGCCAGCAGTCCCGCGGGACAGGGGGCGCGGGGCAATGAGCAGTTCTTC. Protein product: CASSPAGQGARGNEQFF.

This clonotype was detected ten times or more. The V and J genes are TRBV7-2 and TRBJ2-7; 7 nucleotides align to TRBD2. Germline assignment: CDR1 SGHTA and CDR2 FQGNSA. This CDR3 contains 16 residues. The junction had 11 bases not matched to a gene; V was cut back by 4 bases and J by 2 bases. Here the CDR3 reads CASSSALGGGTYEQYF. CDR3 nucleotide sequence: TGTGCCAGCAGCTCCGCCTTGGGCGGGGGAACCTACGAGCAGTACTTC.

This clonotype has more than one count but fewer than ten. A much larger clone differs from this one at a single base, so this may be a read error. The chain has TRBV9 and TRBJ2-3; D remains ambiguous. V lost 4 bases, J lost 2 bases, and 5 bases lay in between. This CDR3 region has 12 residues. Germline CDR1 is SGDLS and CDR2 is YYNGEE. CDR3 in DNA: TGTGCCAGCAGCACCTACACAGATACGCAGTATTTT. It is translated as CASSTYTDTQYF.

The sample holds one count of this clonotype. The chain uses TRBV28 and TRBJ2-5; no clear D. The CDR3 is 15 residues long. Trimming removed 2 bases at V and 8 bases at J, with 18 bases between. In germline, CDR1 is MDHEN, CDR2 SYDVKM. The CDR3 region has the DNA TGTGCCAGCAGTTTACTCACCACGTCGCTCAGTACCCAGTACTTC. This codes for CASSLLTTSLSTQYF.

This clonotype was detected many times. The chain employs TRBV25-1 and TRBJ2-6, with a tentative D call TRBD1 (5 bases). Per the germline V gene, CDR1 is MGHDK and CDR2 is SYGVNS. CDR3 length: 15 residues. V was shortened by 5 bases and J by 2 bases, with 10 bases between the two germline ends. As DNA, the CDR3 is TGTGCCAGCAGTAGGCAAGGGGCTGGGGCCAACGTCCTGACTTTC. It specifies CASSRQGAGANVLTF.

This clonotype was detected many times. The chain couples TRBV15 to TRBJ1-6, with TRBD1 as a possible D gene (5 bases). The CDR3 has 13 amino acids. V lost 4 bases and J lost 7, with 8 bases in between. Per the germline V gene, CDR1 is LNHNV and CDR2 is YYDKDF (reference sequence). This chain's CDR3 is CATSKGVNSPLHF. CDR3 DNA: TGTGCCACCAGCAAAGGGGTGAATTCACCCCTCCACTTT.

This clonotype has just a few counts. This chain connects TRBV24-1 to TRBJ1-2, with 9 bases aligning to TRBD1. Germline CDR1 is KGHDR and CDR2 is SFDVKD. V shed 7 bases, J shed 5 bases, and the junction held 16 bases outside the gene matches. The CDR3 length is 17 residues. Written as DNA, the CDR3 is TGTGCCACCAGCACCCGAGGCGAGGACAGGGGTTGGTATGGCTACACCTTC. It encodes CATSTRGEDRGWYGYTF.

V and J are TRBV5-4 and TRBJ1-2; perhaps TRBD1 as D (5 bases). There are 13 residues in the CDR3. V lost 4 bases, J lost 6 bases, and 13 bases lay in between. Germline V gene lookup returns CDR1 SGHNT and CDR2 YYREEE (reference sequence). CDR3 sequence reads: CASSETRVDGYTF. CDR3 sequence (DNA): TGTGCCAGCAGCGAGACCAGGGTCGATGGCTACACCTTC.

Ten or more counts support this clonotype. This chain links TRBV12-3 or TRBV12-4 with TRBJ2-5, with unresolved D. CDR3 length: 13 residues. Trimming took 6 bases from V and 9 from J, leaving 17 bases between them. The CDR3 protein is CASSLEEWRPQYF. In DNA, the CDR3 is TGTGCCAGCAGCCTTGAGGAGTGGAGACCCCAGTACTTC.

The chain uses TRBV27 and TRBJ2-7; 11 nucleotides line up with TRBD2. Germline lookup yields CDR1 MNHEY and CDR2 SMNVEV (reference sequence). V was clipped by 0 bases and J by 3 bases; unmatched bases: 1. The CDR3 totals 15 residues. This CDR3 is CASSLSLAGGYEQYF. DNA for the CDR3: TGTGCCAGCAGTTTATCTCTAGCGGGGGGCTACGAGCAGTACTTC.

The chain is built from TRBV20-1 and TRBJ2-1, with 8 bases that match TRBD2. This CDR3 has 12 residues. Unmatched junction bases numbered 3, after V lost 3 bases and J lost 8 bases. Germline V gene lookup returns CDR1 DFQATT and CDR2 SNEGSKA (reference sequence). The CDR3 DNA is TGCAGTGCTAGCCCGGGGGGGGATGAGCAGTTCTTC. It specifies CSASPGGDEQFF.

This clonotype was seen more than once but under ten times. The chain recombines TRBV20-1 with TRBJ2-2, with a weak D call TRBD1 (5 bases). The CDR3 totals 15 residues. Germline V gene data show CDR1 as DFQATT and CDR2 as SNEGSKA (reference sequence). V lost 6 bases, J lost 5 bases, and 19 bases lay in between. The CDR3: CSARIRVGETGELFF. The CDR3 coding sequence is TGCAGTGCAAGAATCAGGGTGGGCGAAACCGGGGAGCTGTTTTTT.

Ten or more counts support this clonotype. The chain combines TRBV7-2 with TRBJ1-1, with D possibly being TRBD1 (6 bases). Germline V gives CDR1 SGHTA, CDR2 FQGNSA. The V end lost 2 bases, the J end lost 8 bases, and 21 bases lay between the germline ends. The CDR3 is made up of 16 amino acids. The CDR3 sequence: CASSLLASTGRVEAFF. The CDR3 bases are TGTGCCAGCAGCTTACTCGCCTCGACAGGCAGGGTCGAAGCTTTCTTT.

This clonotype was counted many times. V usage is TRBV20-1 and J usage is TRBJ2-1; maybe TRBD2 (6 bases). CDR1 is DFQATT and CDR2 is SNEGSKA in the germline V gene (reference sequence). The length of the CDR3 is 15 residues. Trimming took off 3 bases at V and 2 bases at J, with 14 bases between the two ends. This CDR3 is CSASGGPKAYNEQFF. The CDR3 bases are TGCAGTGCTAGTGGAGGGCCGAAGGCCTACAATGAGCAGTTCTTC.

This clonotype was recorded many times. This chain links TRBV20-1 with TRBJ1-6; perhaps TRBD1 as D (6 bases). Germline CDR1 reads DFQATT; CDR2 reads SNEGSKA (reference sequence). The V and J ends lost 1 base and 2 bases respectively, with 12 bases between them. This CDR3 region has 16 residues. The CDR3 spells CSARVGGGPYNSPLHF. The DNA for the CDR3 is TGCAGTGCTAGAGTTGGTGGGGGCCCCTATAATTCACCCCTCCACTTT.

In this sample, this clonotype turned up once. The rearrangement links TRBV30 to TRBJ1-1, with a possible D match to TRBD1 (5 bases). V lost 1 base and J 5 bases, leaving 14 bases between the germline ends. The CDR3 sequence is 14 residues long. From germline, CDR1 is GTSNPN and CDR2 SVGIG (reference sequence). CDR3 region: CAWSGYGRGTEAFF. Written as DNA, the CDR3 is TGTGCCTGGAGTGGTTACGGCCGGGGGACTGAAGCTTTCTTT. Using reference TRBV30 and TRBJ1-1 for the parts outside the CDR3, the full variable domain is SQTIHQWPATLVQPVGSPLSLECTVEGTSNPNLYWYRQAAGRGLQLLFYSVGIGQISSEVPQNLSASRPQDRQFILSSKKLLLSDSGFYLCAWSGYGRGTEAFFGQGTRLTVV.

This clonotype appeared a few times. J is TRBJ1-5 and V is TRBV6-1; the D is unclear. The germline gives CDR1 MNHNS, CDR2 SASEGT. V lost 8 bases and J lost 7, with 9 bases in between. The CDR3 is made up of 11 amino acids. CDR3 in amino acids: CASGESQPQHF. CDR3 in DNA: TGTGCCAGCGGGGAGTCACAGCCCCAGCATTTT.

This clonotype showed up many times. V gene TRBV28 combines with J gene TRBJ1-2; no firm D call. Germline-derived CDR1 and CDR2 are MDHEN and SYDVKM. This CDR3 comprises 15 residues. V was trimmed by 3 bases and J by 0 bases, leaving 11 bases between them. Written as DNA, the CDR3 is TGTGCCAGCAGTTTGGAGACCCTTTCTAACTATGGCTACACCTTC. Amino acid sequence: CASSLETLSNYGYTF.

The sample holds many counts of this clonotype. V and J are TRBV7-2 and TRBJ2-1; 12 bases match TRBD2. Unmatched junction bases numbered 13, after V lost 4 bases and J lost 9 bases. The length of the CDR3 is 17 residues. Germline V lookup: CDR1 SGHTA, CDR2 FQGNSA. For the CDR3, the DNA is TGTGCCAGCAGCTCCCCTACTAGCGGGGGGTCCGGGGGTGAGCAGTTCTTC. As protein: CASSSPTSGGSGGEQFF.

Ten or more counts support this clonotype. This chain uses TRBV18 with TRBJ2-1, with 8 bases matching TRBD2. J gave up 8 bases and V 3 bases, and 6 bases lay outside the gene matches. CDR3 length: 14 amino acids. The V gene's germline CDR1 is KGHSH and CDR2 LQKENI. The CDR3 region has the DNA TGTGCCAGCTCACCCGGACTAGCTCAAGATGAGCAGTTCTTC. It encodes CASSPGLAQDEQFF.

This clonotype was seen a handful of times. V usage is TRBV12-3 or TRBV12-4 and J usage is TRBJ2-3, with a tentative D call TRBD2 (5 bases). The V end was cut by 1 base, the J end by 4 bases, with 9 bases between. CDR3 length: 14 residues. CDR3 coding DNA: TGTGCCAGCAGTTTAGATGGGCGGGCAGATACGCAGTATTTT. Translating it yields CASSLDGRADTQYF.